This TCR beta chain was obtained from a study of shared clonotypes between healthy human individuals. Study details: CD4 naive and CD4 memory each took three plates per donor, while CD8 naive took two and CD8 memory one.

This clone was seen a few times. The assay was carried out at the deep level. Several immunoSEQ 96-well plates shared each subset's DNA, each plate a replicate. Template for every sorted-subset replicate PCR totaled about 200 ng DNA, approximately 30,000 T cell genomes. Libraries were prepared by immunoSEQ multiplex PCR; TCRdb keeps only in-frame clonotypes and omits some of them. Seen here are around 700,000 clones, around 78% observed once, and the top ten hold around 1.8%. The germline V gene encodes CDR1 SSHAT and CDR2 FNYEAQ (reference sequence). Trimming left V 5 bases short and J 0 bases short, with 7 bases between. CDR3 length equals 13 residues.

The clonotype originates from a woman younger than 45 in good health. Sequencing input: memory CD4+ T cells sorted from blood. Indicated subset: CD45RA-negative fraction. The genes are TRBV7-7 and TRBJ1-1; no clear D gene. The CDR3 loop reads CASSPKMNTEAFF. In nucleotides, the CDR3 is TGTGCCAGCAGCCCAAAAATGAACACTGAAGCTTTCTTT.